These 15 T cell receptor beta chains share one sample of origin, sequenced in a study of blood T cell repertoires in COVID-19. Sequencing was performed with immunoSEQ multiplex PCR; in TCRdb, only in-frame clones are kept and a portion is missing. The sample holds 210,000 or so clones, 80% to 90% seen once. What was sequenced was PBMCs or T cells enriched from blood (not recorded which). Receptor source: a woman in her 30s who had been exposed to COVID-19.

The chain is built from TRBV28 and TRBJ1-2; D unclear. The V gene's germline CDR1 is MDHEN and CDR2 SYDVKM. V lost 8 bases and J 1 base, leaving 20 bases between the germline ends. This CDR3 spans 16 amino acids. The CDR3 nucleotides are TGTGCCAGCCGCCGGAGTCTTGGACTGAATAACTATGGCTACACCTTC. It yields the protein CASRRSLGLNNYGYTF.

The chain links TRBV24-1 to TRBJ1-4; TRBD1 might be the D (5 bases). This CDR3 is 14 amino acids long. V was shortened by 3 bases and J by 6 bases, with 10 bases between the two germline ends. The germline gives CDR1 KGHDR, CDR2 SFDVKD. CDR3 nucleotide sequence: TGTGCCACCAGTGATGGCAGGGCCCATGAAAAACTGTTTTTT. It encodes CATSDGRAHEKLFF.

The chain couples TRBV5-1 to TRBJ2-1, with D possibly TRBD1 on 7 matching bases. Germline CDR1 is SGHRS and CDR2 is YFSETQ. There are 11 residues in the CDR3. V lost 6 bases to trimming and J lost 10 bases, with 11 bases between them. The CDR3 DNA reads as TGCGCCAGCACCCAGGGGGGAGAGCAGTTCTTC. This encodes CASTQGGEQFF.

The J gene is TRBJ1-1, the V gene TRBV5-4; TRBD1 matches at 8 bases. The CDR3 has 15 residues. J lost 0 bases, V lost 4 bases, and 5 bases had no gene match. Germline lookup yields CDR1 SGHNT and CDR2 YYREEE (reference sequence). The CDR3 DNA reads as TGTGCCAGCAGCCCATTGGGACAGGTGAACACTGAAGCTTTCTTT. It yields the protein CASSPLGQVNTEAFF.

In this sample, this clone turned up once. This same CDR3 is encoded by further DNA sequences in the sample. The chain joins TRBV5-1 to TRBJ2-7, with 9 bases that match TRBD2. V dropped 2 bases and J dropped 2; count of bases not matched to a gene: 5. The V gene's germline CDR1 is SGHRS and CDR2 YFSETQ. The CDR3 length is 15 residues. The CDR3 DNA is TGCGCCAGCAGCTTTTTAGCGGGAGTCGCCTACGAGCAGTACTTC. It specifies CASSFLAGVAYEQYF.

The chain recombines TRBV28 with TRBJ2-1; a weak D match, TRBD2 (5 bases). This CDR3 spans 18 amino acids. V shed 8 bases and J shed 0 bases, with 23 bases lying between them. Germline V gives CDR1 MDHEN, CDR2 SYDVKM. CDR3 nucleotide sequence: TGTGCCAGCGGAAGTATTGGACGCTCGGGGAGCTCCTACAATGAGCAGTTCTTC. Amino acids: CASGSIGRSGSSYNEQFF. The full variable domain, rest sourced from reference TRBV28 and TRBJ2-1, is DVKVTQSSRYLVKRTGEKVFLECVQDMDHENMFWYRQDPGLGLRLIYFSYDVKMKEKGDIPEGYSVSREKKERFSLILESASTNQTSMYLCASGSIGRSGSSYNEQFFGPGTRLTVL.

The rearrangement links TRBV11-2 to TRBJ2-7; perhaps TRBD1 as D (6 bases). V was clipped by 1 base and J by 1 base, with 14 bases between them. The CDR3 loop spans 16 amino acids. In germline, CDR1 is SGHAT, CDR2 FQNNGV. The CDR3 loop reads CASSLASGQKSYEQYF. The CDR3 DNA reads TGTGCCAGCAGCTTAGCCTCAGGACAGAAGTCCTACGAGCAGTACTTC.

This chain uses TRBV2 with TRBJ2-3; D is perhaps TRBD2 (6 bases). CDR1 SNHLY and CDR2 FYNNEI come from the germline V gene. The CDR3 is 15 amino acids. Between the trimmed V and J ends, which lost 4 bases and 5 bases, there was a span of 16 bases. The CDR3 spells CASSGSRDVGDTQYF. CDR3 nucleotides: TGTGCCAGCAGTGGTTCGCGGGATGTGGGAGATACGCAGTATTTT.

This clone came up once. The chain uses TRBV7-8 and TRBJ2-7, with D perhaps matching TRBD2 (5 bases). The CDR3 covers 14 residues. The V gene lost 5 bases and the J gene lost 2 bases, with 13 bases spanning the gap. Germline CDR1 reads SGHVS; CDR2 reads FQNEAQ. The CDR3 DNA reads as TGTGCCAGCAGCCTCAGCGGACGGACCTACGAGCAGTACTTC. As protein: CASSLSGRTYEQYF.

This sequence joins TRBV19 and TRBJ2-1, with 7 bases that match TRBD2. The CDR3 length is 15 residues. Germline V gene lookup returns CDR1 LNHDA and CDR2 SQIVND (reference sequence). The CDR3 loop is CAPPREGRVLNEQFF. The CDR3 nucleotides read TGTGCACCTCCTAGGGAGGGACGAGTACTTAATGAGCAGTTCTTC.

The rearrangement uses TRBV10-2 and TRBJ2-1; 10 nucleotides match TRBD2. The V gene end was trimmed by 5 bases and the J gene end by 6 bases; junction bases not matched to a gene: 10. The CDR3 is 16 residues long. From germline, CDR1 is WSHSY and CDR2 SAAADI. The CDR3 DNA follows: TGCGCCAGCAGTAGATCTAGCGGGAGTGGGTTCAATGAGCAGTTCTTC. Protein product: CASSRSSGSGFNEQFF.

The chain recombines TRBV28 with TRBJ1-5; TRBD1 might be the D (6 bases). The CDR3 sequence is 16 residues long. Germline V gene data show CDR1 as MDHEN and CDR2 as SYDVKM. The V gene lost 7 bases and the J gene lost 2 bases, with 18 bases spanning the gap. The CDR3 coding sequence is TGTGCCAGCACCGGCAGGGGATCGTTCGGCAATCAGCCCCAGCATTTT. This translates into CASTGRGSFGNQPQHF.

This chain uses TRBV7-9 with TRBJ2-7, with D possibly matching TRBD2 (5 bases). Trimming removed 4 bases at V and 3 bases at J, with 16 bases between. The length of the CDR3 is 15 residues. Germline values: CDR1 SEHNR, CDR2 FQNEAQ (reference sequence). CDR3 in DNA: TGTGCCAGCAGCTACCTAGCCGGTGGGGACTACGAGCAGTACTTC. Residues: CASSYLAGGDYEQYF.

This rearrangement joins TRBV3-1 (or the pseudogene TRBV3-2) to TRBJ2-7; possibly TRBD2 for D (6 bases). The V end lost 4 bases, the J end lost 2 bases, and 9 bases lay between the germline ends. CDR1 is LGHDT and CDR2 is YNNKEL in the germline V gene (reference sequence). The CDR3 is 13 residues long. In nucleotides, the CDR3 is TGTGCCAGCAGCCCCCGGACTACCTACGAGCAGTACTTC. It encodes CASSPRTTYEQYF.

This clone was seen only once. The chain recombines TRBV27 with TRBJ1-5, with D maybe TRBD1 (6 bases). The V gene's germline CDR1 is MNHEY and CDR2 SMNVEV (reference sequence). CDR3 size: 17 residues. V was cut by 6 bases and J by 5 bases, with 23 bases left in between. The DNA for the CDR3 is TGTGCCAGCAGCCCAAGGGGGGGGCAGAGGATTCATCAGCCCCAGCATTTT. Translated: CASSPRGGQRIHQPQHF.